This T cell receptor beta chain was captured in a study of blood T cell repertoires in COVID-19. Overall study: Material from acute and convalescent COVID-19 was sourced from the United States, Italy and Spain.

Researchers sorted participants into cohorts using their self-reported clinical history. Symptom resolution, clearance, or two negative PCRs marked the recovered donors of Cohort 3. CDR1 is ENHRY, CDR2 SYGVKD, per germline. The V and J ends lost 6 bases and 2 bases respectively, with 11 bases between them. The CDR3 has 14 amino acids. The data were produced by immunoSEQ multiplex PCR, yet TCRdb's version contains in-frame clones alone and is incomplete. The profile shows some 170,000 clones, approximately 80% of them singletons. Sequencing input: PBMCs or T cells enriched from blood (not recorded which). This receptor was taken from a man aged 40-49 years who had recovered from COVID-19. This chain joins TRBV10-3 and TRBJ1-5; the D gene is possibly TRBD1 (5 bases). The CDR3 loop reads CAIRPGGGNQPQHF. The CDR3 DNA sequence: TGTGCCATCAGGCCCGGGGGGGGCAATCAGCCCCAGCATTTT.